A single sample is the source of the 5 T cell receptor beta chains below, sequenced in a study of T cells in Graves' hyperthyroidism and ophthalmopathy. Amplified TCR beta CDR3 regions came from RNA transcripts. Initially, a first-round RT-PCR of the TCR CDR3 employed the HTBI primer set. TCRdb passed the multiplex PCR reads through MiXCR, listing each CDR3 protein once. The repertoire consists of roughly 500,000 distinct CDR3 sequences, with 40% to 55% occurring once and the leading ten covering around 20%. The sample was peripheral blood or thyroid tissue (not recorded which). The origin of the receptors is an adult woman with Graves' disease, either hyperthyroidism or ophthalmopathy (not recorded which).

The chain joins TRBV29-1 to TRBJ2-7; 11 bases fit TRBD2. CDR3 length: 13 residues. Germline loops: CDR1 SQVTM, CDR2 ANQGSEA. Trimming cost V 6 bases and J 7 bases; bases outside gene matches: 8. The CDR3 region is CSVKTGLAVEQYF. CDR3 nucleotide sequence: TGCAGCGTGAAAACGGGACTAGCGGTTGAGCAGTACTTC.

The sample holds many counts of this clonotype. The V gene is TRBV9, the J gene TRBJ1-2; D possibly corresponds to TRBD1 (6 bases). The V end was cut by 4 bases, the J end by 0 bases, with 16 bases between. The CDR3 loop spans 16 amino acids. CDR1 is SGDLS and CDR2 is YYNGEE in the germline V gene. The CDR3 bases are TGTGCCAGCAGCAAATATGACAGGATTGCTAACTATGGCTACACCTTC. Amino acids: CASSKYDRIANYGYTF.

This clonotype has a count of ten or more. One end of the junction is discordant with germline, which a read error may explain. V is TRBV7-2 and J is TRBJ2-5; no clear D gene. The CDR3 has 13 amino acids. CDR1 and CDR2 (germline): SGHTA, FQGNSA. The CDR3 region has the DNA TGTGCCAGCACCTTAGGGCTTATGGAGACCCAGTACTTC. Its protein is CASTLGLMETQYF.

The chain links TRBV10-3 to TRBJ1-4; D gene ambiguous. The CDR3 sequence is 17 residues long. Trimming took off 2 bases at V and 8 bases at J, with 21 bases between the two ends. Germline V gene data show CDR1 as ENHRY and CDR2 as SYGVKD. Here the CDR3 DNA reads TGTGCCATCAGTGAGGTCGGGGAGACTGTGGTAGCGGAAAAACTGTTTTTT. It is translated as CAISEVGETVVAEKLFF.

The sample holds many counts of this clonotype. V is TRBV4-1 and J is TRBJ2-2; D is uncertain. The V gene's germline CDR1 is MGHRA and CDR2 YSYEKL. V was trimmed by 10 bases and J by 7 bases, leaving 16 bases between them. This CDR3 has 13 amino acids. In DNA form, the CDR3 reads TGCGCCACTAGAGAGACGGCCCGCGGGGAGCTGTTTTTT. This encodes CATRETARGELFF.